This TCR beta chain was found in a study of cytomegalovirus exposure and HLA in healthy donors. The study's findings and limits: A later analysis linked a missense variant in DCLRE1C to the trimming of TCR beta V and J genes. A prior analysis recorded that most TCR beta V segments were productive about 87% or about 30% of the time. Later on, an analysis showed TCR association rates differing by HLA locus, with DRB1 the most and HLA-C the fewest.

There are 19 residues in the CDR3. V shed 1 base, J shed 2 bases, and the junction held 11 bases outside the gene matches. Germline-derived CDR1 and CDR2 are LNHDA and SQIVND (reference sequence). 13 Jbeta primers and 60 Vbeta primers were used for the PCR. The data were produced by immunoSEQ multiplex PCR, yet TCRdb's version contains in-frame clones alone and is incomplete. Found here are 100,000 to 150,000 clones, approximately 80% of them singletons; the top ten hold about 8.9%. With respect to this clone: Its specificity is unknown.

The rearrangement links TRBV19 to TRBJ2-7; 13 nucleotides agree with TRBD2. Sequenced material: PBMCs. The sequence was collected from a man aged 25-45 years in good health and CMV-seropositive. This chain's CDR3 is CASSIVGTSGAYRAYEQYF. Written as DNA, the CDR3 is TGTGCCAGTAGTATAGTAGGGACTAGCGGGGCCTACCGGGCCTACGAGCAGTACTTC.